A single sample gave rise to the 9 T cell receptor beta chains below, sequenced in a study of T cells in Graves' hyperthyroidism and ophthalmopathy. The investigators amplified TCR beta CDR3 regions from RNA transcripts. First-round RT-PCR targeting the TCR CDR3 was performed with the HTBI primer set. TCRdb analysed the multiplex PCR reads with MiXCR anew, one entry per CDR3 protein. The repertoire consists of 550,000 to 700,000 distinct CDR3 sequences, with approximately 15% occurring once and the leading ten covering 3.5% to 4.5%. Sequencing was done on a sample of blood. The receptor source for this set is a woman aged 40 to 50 with Graves' ophthalmopathy.

J is TRBJ2-2 and V is TRBV10-3; TRBD2 matches at 10 bases. The CDR3 is made up of 15 amino acids. V trimming: 2 bases; J trimming: 5 bases; junction bases outside the gene matches: 2. Germline V gene sequence: CDR1 ENHRY, CDR2 SYGVKD. The CDR3 protein is CAISELAGDTGELFF. DNA for the CDR3: TGTGCCATCAGTGAGCTAGCGGGAGATACCGGGGAGCTGTTTTTT.

This rearrangement joins TRBV18 to TRBJ1-1; 9 bases fit TRBD1. The J segment lost 1 base and the V segment lost 3 bases, leaving 3 bases of the junction unmatched. Germline CDR1 and CDR2: KGHSH and LQKENI. This CDR3 spans 15 amino acids. CDR3 amino acids: CASSPDRGKNTEAFF. The CDR3 nucleotides are TGTGCCAGCTCACCGGACAGGGGAAAGAACACTGAAGCTTTCTTT.

This clonotype came up a few times. This rearrangement joins TRBV4-1 to TRBJ2-5, with 9 nucleotides matching TRBD1. This CDR3 is 19 amino acids long. The ends lost 2 bases at V and 1 base at J; junction bases unmatched: 14. Germline V gives CDR1 MGHRA, CDR2 YSYEKL. The CDR3 here is CASSQFLFRDRDLQETQYF. For the CDR3, the DNA is TGCGCCAGCAGCCAATTCCTCTTCCGGGACAGGGACCTCCAAGAGACCCAGTACTTC.

The chain carries TRBV6-1 and TRBJ1-1, with 7 positions matching TRBD1. This CDR3 has 15 residues. Germline V gene lookup returns CDR1 MNHNS and CDR2 SASEGT. V lost 6 bases and J lost 0; bases outside the gene matches: 7. CDR3 nucleotide sequence: TGTGCCAGCAGGGAACCGGGACAGATGAACACTGAAGCTTTCTTT. Protein product: CASREPGQMNTEAFF.

In this sample, this clonotype turned up many times. The rearrangement uses TRBV28 and TRBJ2-7, with 11 bases lining up with TRBD1. Germline CDR1 is MDHEN and CDR2 is SYDVKM. With V trimmed by 4 bases and J by 5 bases, 1 base remained unmatched. The CDR3 is 13 amino acids. The CDR3 protein is CASSWTGGNEQYF. In nucleotides, the CDR3 is TGTGCCAGCAGTTGGACAGGGGGCAACGAGCAGTACTTC.

This clonotype occurred many times. The rearrangement joins TRBV28 to TRBJ1-3; D is possibly TRBD1 (6 bases). The length of the CDR3 is 15 residues. Germline lookup yields CDR1 MDHEN and CDR2 SYDVKM. V lost 3 bases to trimming and J lost 0 bases, with 9 bases between them. In DNA form, the CDR3 reads TGTGCCAGCAGTTTGACAGGAGGCTCTGGAAACACCATATATTTT. This codes for CASSLTGGSGNTIYF.

The gene calls are TRBV7-3 and TRBJ1-1, with TRBD1 identical over 9 bases. This CDR3 region has 14 residues. J gave up 4 bases and V 8 bases, and 8 bases lay outside the gene matches. CDR1 is SGHTA, CDR2 FQGTGA, per germline. CDR3 residues: CASGTGFPSTEAFF. In DNA, the CDR3 is TGTGCCAGCGGGACAGGGTTTCCGAGCACTGAAGCTTTCTTT.

This clonotype was found many times. The chain couples TRBV20-1 to TRBJ2-5, with no clear D. The germline gives CDR1 DFQATT, CDR2 SNEGSKA (reference sequence). Trimming removed 3 bases at V and 4 bases at J, with 6 bases between. The CDR3 consists of 11 residues. The DNA of the CDR3 is TGCAGTGCTAGTTTAGTAGAGACCCAGTACTTC. It translates to CSASLVETQYF.

This clonotype was counted a few times. The J gene is TRBJ2-4, the V gene TRBV27, with D perhaps TRBD2 (6 bases). CDR1 and CDR2 (germline): MNHEY, SMNVEV (reference sequence). This CDR3 is built from 16 residues. The V and J ends lost 5 bases and 0 bases respectively, with 14 bases between them. The CDR3 nucleotides read TGTGCCAGCAGTCCACGACTAGTCGGAGCCAAAAACATTCAGTACTTC. Protein product: CASSPRLVGAKNIQYF.